Below are 5 T cell receptor beta chains sequenced from a single sample in a study of regulatory T cells in long-lasting Graves disease. Time point in this sample: newly diagnosed GD, antithyroid drugs for less than 3 months. Making the TCR library involved RNA that had been extracted from PBMCs. CDR3 regions were amplified by Arm-PCR using iRepertoire HTBI primers to build TCR beta libraries. TCRdb passed the multiplex PCR reads through MiXCR, listing each CDR3 protein once. The data hold 350,000 to 500,000 distinct CDR3 sequences, with 12% to 15% observed a single time. This sample also belongs to another study, concerning T cells in Graves' hyperthyroidism and ophthalmopathy.

The specimen was peripheral blood mononuclear cells (PBMCs), collected at new diagnosis, from a patient treated with antithyroid drugs. Receptors were obtained from a woman aged 45 to 65 with Graves disease.

This clonotype was recorded many times. This chain joins TRBV4-1 and TRBJ1-1; D perhaps matches TRBD1 (6 bases). This CDR3 is 16 amino acids long. The germline V gene has CDR1 MGHRA and CDR2 YSYEKL. Trimming took off 2 bases at V and 5 bases at J, with 18 bases between the two ends. In DNA, the CDR3 is TGCGCCAGCAGCCAAAAAAGGGGACAAGGCGGTACTGAAGCTTTCTTT. Its protein product is CASSQKRGQGGTEAFF.

In this sample, this clonotype turned up many times. The gene calls are TRBV11-2 and TRBJ2-6; 7 bases fit TRBD1. The germline gives CDR1 SGHAT, CDR2 FQNNGV. CDR3 size: 19 residues. The V segment lost 4 bases and the J segment 0 bases; nucleotides outside the gene matches: 12. As DNA, the CDR3 is TGTGCCAGCAGCTCCTATTCAGGACAGGCAGGCTCTGGGGCCAACGTCCTGACTTTC. Amino acids: CASSSYSGQAGSGANVLTF.

This clonotype showed up many times. This sequence joins TRBV6-1 and TRBJ2-5; 7 nucleotides match TRBD2. This CDR3 contains 15 residues. In germline, CDR1 is MNHNS, CDR2 SASEGT. V lost 7 bases and J lost 2; bases outside the gene matches: 10. Here the CDR3 DNA reads TGTGCCAGCACACTGTCCAGCGGGACTCAAGAGACCCAGTACTTC. It translates to CASTLSSGTQETQYF.

This clonotype was detected ten times or more. V usage is TRBV2 and J usage is TRBJ1-4; TRBD1 might be the D (5 bases). The CDR3 is 15 residues long. Germline V gene data show CDR1 as SNHLY and CDR2 as FYNNEI. The germline V and J ends were trimmed by 7 bases and 2 bases, with 14 bases remaining between them. Written as DNA, the CDR3 is TGTGCCAGCATCCAGGGCGGGCGCACTAATGAAAAACTGTTTTTT. This gives the protein CASIQGGRTNEKLFF.

This clonotype was recorded many times. This chain joins TRBV11-2 and TRBJ2-1; the match to TRBD2 covers 8 bases. V shed 7 bases, J shed 0 bases, and the junction held 5 bases outside the gene matches. This CDR3 comprises 15 residues. CDR1 is SGHAT and CDR2 is FQNNGV in the germline V gene. Here the CDR3 reads CASKKSGSSYNEQFF. The CDR3 DNA reads as TGTGCCAGCAAGAAGAGCGGGAGCTCCTACAATGAGCAGTTCTTC.